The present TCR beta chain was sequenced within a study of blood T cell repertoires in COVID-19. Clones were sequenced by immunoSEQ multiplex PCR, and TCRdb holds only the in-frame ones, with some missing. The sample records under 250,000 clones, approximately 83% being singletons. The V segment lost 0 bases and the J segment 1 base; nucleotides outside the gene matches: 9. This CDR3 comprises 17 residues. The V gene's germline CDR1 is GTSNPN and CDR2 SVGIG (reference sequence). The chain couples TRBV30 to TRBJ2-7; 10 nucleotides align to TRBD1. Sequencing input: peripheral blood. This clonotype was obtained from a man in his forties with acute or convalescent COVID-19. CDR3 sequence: CAWSVRYGTGASYEQYF. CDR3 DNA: TGTGCCTGGAGTGTACGGTACGGGACAGGGGCTTCCTACGAGCAGTACTTC.